These 24 T cell receptor beta chains were all obtained from the same sample, sequenced in a study of OX40 agonist ivuxolimab in advanced cancers. Here immunoSEQ multiplex PCR was the method, and the copy in TCRdb shows in-frame clones only, minus some. The sample records approximately 58,000 clones, about 84% being singletons. The sample in question was CD4+ or CD8+ T cells sorted from blood, obtained in a trial of the OX40 agonist ivuxolimab. Source of these receptors: an adult with an advanced solid tumor such as melanoma, head and neck, liver or kidney cancer.

The V gene is TRBV7-8, the J gene TRBJ2-7; TRBD2 matches at 12 bases. Per germline, CDR1 SGHVS and CDR2 FQNEAQ. V lost 4 bases, J lost 1 base, and 5 bases stayed unmatched. This CDR3 has 16 residues. CDR3 in amino acids: CASSYRTSGESYEQYF. In nucleotides, the CDR3 is TGTGCCAGCAGCTATCGGACTAGCGGGGAATCCTACGAGCAGTACTTC. The variable domain in full, completed from reference TRBV7-8 and TRBJ2-7, reads GAGVSQSPRYKVAKRGQDVALRCDPISGHVSLFWYQQALGQGPEFLTYFQNEAQLDKSGLPSDRFFAERPEGSVSTLKIQRTQQEDSAVYLCASSYRTSGESYEQYFGPGTRLTVT.

This rearrangement joins TRBV2 to TRBJ1-5; D is ambiguous. Trimming took off 4 bases at V and 1 base at J, with 14 bases between the two ends. This CDR3 region has 16 residues. Germline CDR1 reads SNHLY; CDR2 reads FYNNEI. CDR3 amino acids: CASSVSGRTSNQPQHF. The CDR3 bases are TGTGCCAGCAGTGTGTCGGGCAGGACGAGCAATCAGCCCCAGCATTTT.

The sample holds one count of this clone. The V gene is TRBV7-9, the J gene TRBJ2-3; 7 bases align to TRBD1. The CDR3 runs to 14 residues. The germline V gene encodes CDR1 SEHNR and CDR2 FQNEAQ (reference sequence). V shed 2 bases, J shed 8 bases, and the junction held 7 bases outside the gene matches. As DNA, the CDR3 is TGTGCCAGCAGCTTAATGACAGGGCAGGGTACGCAGTATTTT. Its translation is CASSLMTGQGTQYF.

As concerns this clone: An end of the junction does not agree with germline; a read error may underlie this. The gene calls are TRBV7-7 and TRBJ2-7, with 8 bases lining up with TRBD2. The CDR3 loop spans 13 amino acids. Germline V gene lookup returns CDR1 SSHAT and CDR2 FNYEAQ (reference sequence). The CDR3 spells CASSLGAGGEQYF. As DNA, the CDR3 is TGTGCTAGCAGCTTAGGGGCGGGGGGCGAGCAGTACTTC.

The rearrangement joins TRBV7-3 to TRBJ2-3; 13 bases agree with TRBD2. The trim removed 5 bases at V and 5 bases at J, leaving 4 bases unmatched. The germline gives CDR1 SGHTA, CDR2 FQGTGA. The CDR3 runs 15 residues. This CDR3 reads CASSEGLAGLDTQYF. CDR3 bases: TGTGCCAGCAGCGAGGGACTAGCGGGGCTAGATACGCAGTATTTT.

The chain employs TRBV28 and TRBJ1-3, with 7 bases identical to TRBD1. The CDR3 has 16 amino acids. Germline-derived CDR1 and CDR2 are MDHEN and SYDVKM. The V and J ends lost 4 bases and 2 bases, in that order; junction bases with no gene match: 8. The CDR3 nucleotides read TGTGCCAGCAGTTCCCCGGGGCAGGGGGCTGGAAACACCATATATTTT. It codes for CASSSPGQGAGNTIYF.

The rearrangement joins TRBV9 to TRBJ2-3; 7 positions agree with TRBD2. Germline CDR1 SGDLS, CDR2 YYNGEE. The J segment lost 4 bases and the V segment lost 2 bases, leaving 7 bases of the junction unmatched. The CDR3 is 15 residues long. The CDR3 sequence: CASSVSSGHSDTQYF. The DNA of the CDR3 is TGTGCCAGCAGCGTGTCTAGCGGCCATTCAGATACGCAGTATTTT.

The chain couples TRBV5-1 to TRBJ1-3; possible D gene TRBD1, 6 bases. Per germline, CDR1 SGHRS and CDR2 YFSETQ. There are 16 residues in the CDR3. The V end lost 0 bases, the J end lost 3 bases, and 13 bases lay between the germline ends. The CDR3 protein is CASSLEGGSLGNTIYF. The CDR3 DNA sequence: TGCGCCAGCAGCTTGGAAGGGGGGAGTCTTGGAAACACCATATATTTT.

The chain has TRBV9 and TRBJ2-1, with D uncertain. CDR1 is SGDLS and CDR2 is YYNGEE in the germline V gene. The V and J ends lost 0 bases and 4 bases respectively, with 5 bases between them. The CDR3 has 13 amino acids. The chain's CDR3 is CASSVAGYNEQFF. In DNA form, the CDR3 reads TGTGCCAGCAGCGTAGCCGGGTACAATGAGCAGTTCTTC.

This clone was counted a single time. The rearrangement uses TRBV7-2 and TRBJ1-5; 7 nucleotides align to TRBD1. The CDR3 is 15 amino acids. Unmatched junction bases numbered 12, after V lost 7 bases and J lost 6 bases. Germline V gene lookup returns CDR1 SGHTA and CDR2 FQGNSA. This CDR3 reads CASTLQGGRSQPQHF. DNA of the CDR3: TGTGCCAGCACCCTCCAGGGGGGGCGCAGTCAGCCCCAGCATTTT. Together with reference TRBV7-2 and TRBJ1-5, the CDR3 gives the full variable domain: GAGVSQSPSNKVTEKGKDVELRCDPISGHTALYWYRQSLGQGLEFLIYFQGNSAPDKSGLPSDRFSAERTGGSVSTLTIQRTQQEDSAVYLCASTLQGGRSQPQHFGDGTRLSIL.

J is TRBJ1-3 and V is TRBV5-8; D gene uncertain. This CDR3 has 12 residues. Germline loops: CDR1 SGHTS, CDR2 YDEGEE. V was pared by 1 base and J by 3 bases, with 2 bases between. CDR3 nucleotide sequence: TGTGCCAGCAGCTTGAATGGAAACACCATATATTTT. This sequence encodes CASSLNGNTIYF.

This chain connects TRBV4-1 to TRBJ1-3; 7 nucleotides match TRBD1. V dropped 0 bases and J dropped 4; count of bases not matched to a gene: 9. The length of the CDR3 is 17 residues. The germline V gene has CDR1 MGHRA and CDR2 YSYEKL. The CDR3 protein is CASSQERYRGQGNTIYF. As DNA, the CDR3 is TGCGCCAGCAGCCAAGAAAGATACAGGGGTCAAGGAAACACCATATATTTT.

The V call is TRBV5-8, the J call TRBJ2-1; weak D call: TRBD2 (5 bases). The germline gives CDR1 SGHTS, CDR2 YDEGEE. Trimming left V 4 bases short and J 7 bases short, with 15 bases between. The length of the CDR3 is 14 residues. CDR3 protein: CASSRGEGANEQFF. CDR3 bases: TGTGCCAGCAGCCGCGGAGAGGGTGCAAATGAGCAGTTCTTC.

This chain joins TRBV18 and TRBJ1-2, with 7 bases identical to TRBD1. Trimming removed 3 bases from V and 8 bases from J; junction bases left unmatched: 9. Per germline, CDR1 KGHSH and CDR2 LQKENI. The CDR3 sequence is 14 residues long. Here the CDR3 reads CASSPTQGGEGYTF. The DNA for the CDR3 is TGTGCCAGCTCACCTACCCAAGGGGGCGAAGGCTACACCTTC.

The chain employs TRBV6-5 and TRBJ1-1; 9 nucleotides match TRBD1. The J segment lost 5 bases and the V segment lost 5 bases, leaving 6 bases of the junction unmatched. The CDR3 has 14 amino acids. The germline CDR1 and CDR2 sequences are MNHEY and SVGAGI. The CDR3 here is CASSPDRGWTEAFF. DNA for the CDR3: TGTGCCAGCAGTCCGGACAGGGGATGGACTGAAGCTTTCTTT.

This rearrangement joins TRBV20-1 to TRBJ2-7; D not resolved. V was clipped by 6 bases and J by 5 bases, with 8 bases between them. Looked up from germline, CDR1 is DFQATT and CDR2 is SNEGSKA (reference sequence). The CDR3 runs to 10 residues. CDR3 sequence: CSAKTHEQYF. The CDR3 DNA reads as TGCAGTGCGAAGACCCACGAGCAGTACTTC.

This clone was counted between two and nine times. V is TRBV9 and J is TRBJ2-1; no reliable D call. V lost 4 bases, J lost 4 bases, and 12 bases lay in between. The CDR3 loop spans 14 amino acids. Looked up from germline, CDR1 is SGDLS and CDR2 is YYNGEE. The CDR3 reads CASSTPKEYNEQFF. As DNA, the CDR3 is TGTGCCAGCAGCACACCAAAGGAATACAATGAGCAGTTCTTC. Looking up the rest from reference TRBV9 and TRBJ2-1 gives the full variable domain: DSGVTQTPKHLITATGQRVTLRCSPRSGDLSVYWYQQSLDQGLQFLIQYYNGEERAKGNILERFSAQQFPDLHSELNLSSLELGDSALYFCASSTPKEYNEQFFGPGTRLTVL.

This clone was picked up a small number of times. The chain couples TRBV4-3 to TRBJ2-2; D possibly uses TRBD1 or TRBD2 (5 bases each). This CDR3 comprises 13 residues. Looked up from germline, CDR1 is LGHNA and CDR2 is YSLEER. The V and J ends lost 4 bases and 6 bases respectively, with 9 bases between them. CDR3 in amino acids: CASSPMGAGELFF. The CDR3 DNA is TGCGCCAGCAGCCCCATGGGGGCCGGGGAGCTGTTTTTT.

There are a few counts of this clone. This chain connects TRBV11-2 to TRBJ2-3; maybe TRBD1 (6 bases). The CDR3 sequence is 14 residues long. V was cut by 0 bases and J by 4 bases, with 8 bases left in between. The germline gives CDR1 SGHAT, CDR2 FQNNGV. The CDR3 reads CASSLDGGADTQYF. The CDR3 DNA reads TGTGCCAGCAGCTTAGATGGGGGCGCAGATACGCAGTATTTT.

The CDR3 nucleotides are TGTGCCAGCAGCCAAGCCACGGGGTTCACAGATACGCAGTATTTT. It codes for CASSQATGFTDTQYF. This chain joins TRBV14 and TRBJ2-3; possibly TRBD2 for D (5 bases). The CDR3 has 15 residues. The germline gives CDR1 SGHDN, CDR2 FVKESK. V was clipped by 1 base and J by 2 bases, with 10 bases between them. The full variable domain, completed using reference TRBV14 and TRBJ2-3, is EAGVTQFPSHSVIEKGQTVTLRCDPISGHDNLYWYRRVMGKEIKFLLHFVKESKQDESGMPNNRFLAERTGGTYSTLKVQPAELEDSGVYFCASSQATGFTDTQYFGPGTRLTVL.

Written as DNA, the CDR3 is TGCGCCAGCAGCCAAGAACTGGTAGCGGGGGGGGATACGCAGTATTTT. Its translation is CASSQELVAGGDTQYF. The chain uses TRBV4-3 and TRBJ2-3; TRBD2 matches at 11 bases. From germline, CDR1 is LGHNA and CDR2 YSLEER. This CDR3 comprises 16 residues. J gave up 6 bases and V 0 bases, and 5 bases lay outside the gene matches.

This chain uses TRBV7-2 with TRBJ2-3; D not resolved. The V and J ends lost 5 bases and 4 bases respectively, with 22 bases between them. The CDR3 contains 17 residues. Germline V lookup: CDR1 SGHTA, CDR2 FQGNSA. CDR3 nucleotide sequence: TGTGCCAGCAGCCCAAAAGTGGGTTTAGGGAACGCAGATACGCAGTATTTT. It is translated as CASSPKVGLGNADTQYF.

V usage is TRBV7-8 and J usage is TRBJ2-5; D is unclear. The DNA end is more similar to TRBJ2-7, so the J call may be wrong. The CDR3 spans 15 residues. Germline CDR1 reads SGHVS; CDR2 reads FQNEAQ. This CDR3 is CASSLRLSDPYEQYF. DNA of the CDR3: TGTGCCAGCAGCTTAAGGCTCTCGGACCCCTACGAGCAGTACTTC.

The V and J genes are TRBV5-8 and TRBJ1-2; D is unclear. Trimming stripped 3 bases from V and 4 bases from J, with 10 bases between. CDR1 is SGHTS, CDR2 YDEGEE, per germline. The CDR3 contains 13 residues. The CDR3 is CASSSLATYGYTF. The CDR3 coding sequence is TGTGCCAGCAGCTCCCTCGCAACCTATGGCTACACCTTC.